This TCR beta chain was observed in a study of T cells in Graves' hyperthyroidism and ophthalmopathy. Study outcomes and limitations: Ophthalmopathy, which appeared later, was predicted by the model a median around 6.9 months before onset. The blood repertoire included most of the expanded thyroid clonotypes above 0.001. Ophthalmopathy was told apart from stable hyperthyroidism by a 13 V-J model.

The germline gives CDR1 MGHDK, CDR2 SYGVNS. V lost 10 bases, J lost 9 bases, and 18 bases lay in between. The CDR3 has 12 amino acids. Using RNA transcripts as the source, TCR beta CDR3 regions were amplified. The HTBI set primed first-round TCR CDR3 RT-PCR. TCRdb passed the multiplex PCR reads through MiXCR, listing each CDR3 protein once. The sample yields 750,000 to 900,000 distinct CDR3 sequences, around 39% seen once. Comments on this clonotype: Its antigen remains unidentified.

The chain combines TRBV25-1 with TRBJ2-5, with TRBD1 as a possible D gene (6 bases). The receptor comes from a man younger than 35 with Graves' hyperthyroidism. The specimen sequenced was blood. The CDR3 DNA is TGTGCCACCCGACAGGTCCAAGGGGCCCAGTACTTC. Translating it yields CATRQVQGAQYF. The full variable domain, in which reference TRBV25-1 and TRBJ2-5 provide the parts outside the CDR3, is EADIYQTPRYLVIGTGKKITLECSQTMGHDKMYWYQQDPGMELHLIHYSYGVNSTEKGDLSSESTVSRIRTEHFPLTLESARPSHTSQYLCATRQVQGAQYFGPGTRLLVL.